This T cell receptor (beta chain) was documented in a study of blood T cell repertoires in COVID-19. Whole-study context: T cells, B-cell-depleted T cells, or PBMCs provided the cDNA or gDNA that served as material.

Method: immunoSEQ multiplex PCR; TCRdb's copy keeps in-frame clones and lacks some. The profile shows around 230,000 clones, over 85% of them singletons. Across 20 to 25 US areas, participants ranged in age from about 18 to 100 years. Cohorts were based on clinical histories the participants reported. V lost 3 bases to trimming and J lost 7 bases, with 13 bases between them. The CDR3 is 13 amino acids. Germline V gene data show CDR1 as GTSNPN and CDR2 as SVGIG (reference sequence). What was sequenced was PBMCs or T cells enriched from blood (not recorded which). The receptor was derived from a young woman with acute COVID-19. The V gene is TRBV30, the J gene TRBJ1-3; possible D gene TRBD1, 6 bases. The CDR3 DNA follows: TGTGCCTGGAGCGGGGACAACGGTAACACCATATATTTT. The encoded protein is CAWSGDNGNTIYF.